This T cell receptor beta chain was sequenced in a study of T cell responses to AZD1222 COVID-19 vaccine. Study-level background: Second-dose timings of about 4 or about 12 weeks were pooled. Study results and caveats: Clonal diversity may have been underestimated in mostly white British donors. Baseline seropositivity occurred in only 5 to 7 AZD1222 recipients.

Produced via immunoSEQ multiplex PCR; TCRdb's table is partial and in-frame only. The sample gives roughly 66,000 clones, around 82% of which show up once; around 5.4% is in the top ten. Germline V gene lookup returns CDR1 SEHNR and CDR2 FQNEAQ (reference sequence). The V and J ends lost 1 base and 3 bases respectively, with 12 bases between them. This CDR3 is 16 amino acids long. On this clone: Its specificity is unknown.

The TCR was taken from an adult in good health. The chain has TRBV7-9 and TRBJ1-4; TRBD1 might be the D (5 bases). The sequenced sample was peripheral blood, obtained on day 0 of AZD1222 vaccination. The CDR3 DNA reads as TGTGCCAGCAGCTTAGGGTTTGAAGGGGCTAATGAAAAACTGTTTTTT. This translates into CASSLGFEGANEKLFF.